The rows below give T cell receptor beta chains drawn from one sample of a study of graft-versus-host responses after intestinal transplantation. These receptors are not linked to any known antigen. Sequencing was performed with immunoSEQ multiplex PCR; in TCRdb, only in-frame clones are kept and a portion is missing. The sample includes approximately 110,000 clones, 85% to 95% of them seen just once. The specimen comprised unstimulated CD8+ T cells sorted from spleen or lymph node cells, sampled before transplant. These receptors all stem from a human donor who was the organ donor for an intestinal transplant. CDR3s include the opening cysteine and the closing phenylalanine or tryptophan. D genes are given only for firm matches. Clone size appears in some rows only: once, few, many, or a class for an expanded clone.

DNA: TGTGCCAGCAGTTACTCTAACTATGGCTACACCTTC
CDR3: CASSYSNYGYTF
V: TRBV6-6
size: NA
J: TRBJ1-2
D: NA

DNA: TGCGCCAGCAGCCAAGTGCAGGGGGAGGGCTACAATGAGCAGTTCTTC
CDR3: CASSQVQGEGYNEQFF
V: TRBV4-1
size: few
J: TRBJ2-1
D: NA

DNA: TGTGCCAGCAGAGGGACTAGCGTCACTTACGAGCAGTACTTC
CDR3: CASRGTSVTYEQYF
V: TRBV6-1
size: NA
J: TRBJ2-7
D: TRBD2

DNA: TGCGCCAGCAGTTGGGCGCCGGGGCCTGGAAACACCATATATTTT
CDR3: CASSWAPGPGNTIYF
V: TRBV5-1
size: few
J: TRBJ1-3
D: NA

DNA: TGTGCCAGCAGCTCCAAGGTCTTCATGAACACTGAAGCTTTCTTT
CDR3: CASSSKVFMNTEAFF
V: TRBV7-9
size: NA
J: TRBJ1-1
D: NA

DNA: TGTGCCTGGAGTGTACGGCAGCGGGCGGTGGGGAATGAGCAGTTCTTC
CDR3: CAWSVRQRAVGNEQFF
V: TRBV30
size: NA
J: TRBJ2-1
D: NA

DNA: TGTGCCAGCAGTTACGGGGCGGCAAATGAGCAGTTCTTC
CDR3: CASSYGAANEQFF
V: TRBV6-5
size: NA
J: TRBJ2-1
D: NA

DNA: TGTGCCAGCAGCTTGGAGTCTAGCTCAACCTACGAGCAGTACTTC
CDR3: CASSLESSSTYEQYF
V: TRBV5-4
size: NA
J: TRBJ2-7
D: NA

DNA: TGTGCCAGCAGTCAGGGGACAGGCCCGTTTTTC
CDR3: CASSQGTGPFF
V: TRBV28
size: NA
J: TRBJ2-7
D: TRBD1

DNA: TGCGCCAGCAGCCGTACAGCGGGAGAACTCGACGAGCAGTACTTC
CDR3: CASSRTAGELDEQYF
V: TRBV4-3
size: once
J: TRBJ2-7
D: TRBD2

DNA: TGCGCCAGCAGCTCGTCCTACGAGCAGTACTTC
CDR3: CASSSSYEQYF
V: TRBV5-1
size: NA
J: TRBJ2-7
D: NA

DNA: TGTGCCAGTAGTATCGGGGTACCTCAGCCCCAGCATTTT
CDR3: CASSIGVPQPQHF
V: TRBV19
size: NA
J: TRBJ1-5
D: NA

DNA: TGCAGCGCCCTCCTTAATGCGGGGAGAGCTACAGATACGCAGTATTTT
CDR3: CSALLNAGRATDTQYF
V: TRBV29-1
size: NA
J: TRBJ2-3
D: NA

DNA: TGCGCCAGCAGCCAAGAGAGCGCGGGTGGGTCCTACGAGCAGTACTTC
CDR3: CASSQESAGGSYEQYF
V: TRBV4-1
size: few
J: TRBJ2-7
D: NA

DNA: TGTGCCAGCAGCCCGGAACTAGCGGGAGTTGGGGAGCAGTTCTTC
CDR3: CASSPELAGVGEQFF
V: TRBV7-9
size: NA
J: TRBJ2-1
D: TRBD2

DNA: TGTGCCAGCAGCTTAGAGGCGGGAGGGGGGGCAGATACGCAGTATTTT
CDR3: CASSLEAGGGADTQYF
V: TRBV11-2
size: NA
J: TRBJ2-3
D: TRBD2

DNA: TGCGCCAGCAGCCAAGCCTTAGCGGGAGGCGACGAGCAGTACTTC
CDR3: CASSQALAGGDEQYF
V: TRBV4-1
size: NA
J: TRBJ2-7
D: TRBD2

DNA: TGCGCCAGCAGCCAAGGAGAGCTTGAGTACCAAGAGACCCAGTACTTC
CDR3: CASSQGELEYQETQYF
V: TRBV4-1
size: NA
J: TRBJ2-5
D: NA

DNA: TGTGCCAGTAGTAGAGGGAACCAGCCCCAGCATTTT
CDR3: CASSRGNQPQHF
V: TRBV19
size: NA
J: TRBJ1-5
D: NA

DNA: TGTGCCAGCAGTGTCCGCCGGGACGATTTCCCCACCTACGAGCAGTACTTC
CDR3: CASSVRRDDFPTYEQYF
V: TRBV6-1
size: NA
J: TRBJ2-7
D: NA

DNA: TGTGCCAGCAGCGGACAGGGGCCGAAGGACGAGCAGTACTTC
CDR3: CASSGQGPKDEQYF
V: TRBV28
size: NA
J: TRBJ2-7
D: TRBD1

DNA: TGTGCCAGCAGCCTAGGGGCCCTATCCTACAATGAGCAGTTCTTC
CDR3: CASSLGALSYNEQFF
V: TRBV6-5
size: NA
J: TRBJ2-1
D: NA

DNA: TGTGCCAGCAGCCCCCCGGGGCTAGCGGTCGAGACCCAGCACTTC
CDR3: CASSPPGLAVETQHF
V: TRBV7-6
size: NA
J: TRBJ2-5
D: TRBD2

DNA: TGTGCCAGCAGCGCAGACAGGACACCTAACTATGGCTACACCTTC
CDR3: CASSADRTPNYGYTF
V: TRBV27
size: NA
J: TRBJ1-2
D: NA

DNA: TGCAGCGTTGAGGGACTAGCGGGGCTGCACGACCCCTACGAGCAGTACTTC
CDR3: CSVEGLAGLHDPYEQYF
V: TRBV29-1
size: NA
J: TRBJ2-7
D: TRBD2

DNA: TGTGCCAGCAGCCCCGGGACTAGCGGGAGAAACGAGCAGTACTTC
CDR3: CASSPGTSGRNEQYF
V: TRBV7-6
size: NA
J: TRBJ2-7
D: TRBD2

DNA: TGTGCCAGCAGTTTCCGTGGGCGGGGGGACTCCTACAATGAGCAGTTCTTC
CDR3: CASSFRGRGDSYNEQFF
V: TRBV28
size: NA
J: TRBJ2-1
D: TRBD2

DNA: TGTGCCAGCAGTCAGCGGGCAGGGACCACTGAAGCTTTCTTT
CDR3: CASSQRAGTTEAFF
V: TRBV6-6
size: NA
J: TRBJ1-1
D: NA

DNA: TGTGCCAGCAGTTCAACTAGCGGGAGGTTTACAGATACGCAGTATTTT
CDR3: CASSSTSGRFTDTQYF
V: TRBV6-6
size: NA
J: TRBJ2-3
D: TRBD2

DNA: TGCGCCAGCAGCCAAGATGGGGTTGGGGGCTATGGCTACACCTTC
CDR3: CASSQDGVGGYGYTF
V: TRBV4-3
size: NA
J: TRBJ1-2
D: NA

DNA: TGTGCCAGCAGTTTCCAGCCCGCCGGGCGGGAGTGGAGCACCGGGGAGCTGTTTTTT
CDR3: CASSFQPAGREWSTGELFF
V: TRBV27
size: NA
J: TRBJ2-2
D: TRBD2

DNA: TGTGCCAGCAGTTTATACGCGGCAGTGAACACTGAAGCTTTCTTT
CDR3: CASSLYAAVNTEAFF
V: TRBV27
size: NA
J: TRBJ1-1
D: NA

DNA: TGCGCCAGCAGCCAAGAAGAACAGGGGCTCTATGGCTACACCTTC
CDR3: CASSQEEQGLYGYTF
V: TRBV4-3
size: NA
J: TRBJ1-2
D: TRBD1

DNA: TGTGCCAGCCTTACCCAGGCGGGAGTTCTAGATACGCAGTATTTT
CDR3: CASLTQAGVLDTQYF
V: TRBV27
size: once
J: TRBJ2-3
D: TRBD2

DNA: TGTGCCAGTAGTATGTGGGGACCTGCAACTAATGAAAAACTGTTTTTT
CDR3: CASSMWGPATNEKLFF
V: TRBV19
size: NA
J: TRBJ1-4
D: NA

DNA: TGTGCCAGTAGCATCGGAATGGGGAATGAGCAGTTCTTC
CDR3: CASSIGMGNEQFF
V: TRBV19
size: NA
J: TRBJ2-1
D: NA

DNA: TGTGCCAGCAGCCATAAGAGGGTTTTT
CDR3: CASSHKRVF
V: TRBV5-8
size: NA
J: TRBJ2-2
D: NA

DNA: TGTGCCAGCAGCACAGACAGGCCCCGCCAAGACATTCAGTACTTC
CDR3: CASSTDRPRQDIQYF
V: TRBV21-1
size: NA
J: TRBJ2-4
D: NA

DNA: TGTGCCAGCAGCTTCGGACAAGGGGGCGAGCAGTACTTC
CDR3: CASSFGQGGEQYF
V: TRBV5-4
size: NA
J: TRBJ2-7
D: NA

DNA: TGTGCCAGCAGTCCGCGGTCAGGGGGTGGCTACGAGCAGTACTTC
CDR3: CASSPRSGGGYEQYF
V: TRBV28
size: NA
J: TRBJ2-7
D: TRBD1

DNA: TGCAGCGTTGATTCTCAGGGGGGCGGCACTGAAGCTTTCTTT
CDR3: CSVDSQGGGTEAFF
V: TRBV29-1
size: NA
J: TRBJ1-1
D: TRBD1

DNA: TGCGCCAGCAGCTTGGTCCCCGGGACAGGGGAATCCTATGGCTACACCTTC
CDR3: CASSLVPGTGESYGYTF
V: TRBV5-1
size: NA
J: TRBJ1-2
D: TRBD1

DNA: TGCGCCAGCAGCCAGGGTCGTCCCCTCGACGAGCAGTACTTC
CDR3: CASSQGRPLDEQYF
V: TRBV4-1
size: NA
J: TRBJ2-7
D: NA

DNA: TGTGCCAGCAGCACTCCGGGACAGGCGACGGGGGCCAACGTCCTGACTTTC
CDR3: CASSTPGQATGANVLTF
V: TRBV9
size: NA
J: TRBJ2-6
D: TRBD1

DNA: TGTGCCAGCAGCTTAGGGACTAGCGGGAGGGCAGCTGAGCAGTTCTTC
CDR3: CASSLGTSGRAAEQFF
V: TRBV7-9
size: NA
J: TRBJ2-1
D: TRBD2

DNA: TGCGCCAGCAGCTTGGCTGGACAGGGGATGTCCATTCAGTACTTC
CDR3: CASSLAGQGMSIQYF
V: TRBV5-1
size: NA
J: TRBJ2-4
D: TRBD1

DNA: TGCAGCGTTGAACCACAGGGGTATGGCTACACCTTC
CDR3: CSVEPQGYGYTF
V: TRBV29-1
size: NA
J: TRBJ1-2
D: TRBD1

DNA: TGCGCCAGCAGCCAACGAGGACTAGCGGGAGGGTCATACAATGAGCAGTTCTTC
CDR3: CASSQRGLAGGSYNEQFF
V: TRBV4-1
size: NA
J: TRBJ2-1
D: TRBD2

DNA: TGTGCCAGCAGCTTTACAGGGAGGGCTTTCTTT
CDR3: CASSFTGRAFF
V: TRBV7-8
size: NA
J: TRBJ1-1
D: NA

DNA: TGCGCCAGCAGCCCTGGACAGAGCAATCAGCCCCAGCATTTT
CDR3: CASSPGQSNQPQHF
V: TRBV4-1
size: NA
J: TRBJ1-5
D: NA

DNA: TGCAGCCTCGCCGGGACAGGGGATAACACTGAAGCTTTCTTT
CDR3: CSLAGTGDNTEAFF
V: TRBV29-1
size: NA
J: TRBJ1-1
D: TRBD1

DNA: TGTGCCAGCAGCCCCCGAGGGGTCTCCGAGCTGTTTTTT
CDR3: CASSPRGVSELFF
V: TRBV27
size: NA
J: TRBJ2-2
D: NA

DNA: TGTGCCAGCAGTTGCTTTAAGGGGGCTGAAAAAAACATTCAGTACTTC
CDR3: CASSCFKGAEKNIQYF
V: TRBV28
size: NA
J: TRBJ2-4
D: TRBD1

DNA: TGTGCCAGCAGCCCTTCCGGGACGCCCTACGAGCAGTACTTC
CDR3: CASSPSGTPYEQYF
V: TRBV9
size: NA
J: TRBJ2-7
D: NA

DNA: TGCGCCAGCAGCTTGGGAGCGGGCCTTGCTTACGAGCAGTACTTC
CDR3: CASSLGAGLAYEQYF
V: TRBV5-1
size: NA
J: TRBJ2-7
D: NA